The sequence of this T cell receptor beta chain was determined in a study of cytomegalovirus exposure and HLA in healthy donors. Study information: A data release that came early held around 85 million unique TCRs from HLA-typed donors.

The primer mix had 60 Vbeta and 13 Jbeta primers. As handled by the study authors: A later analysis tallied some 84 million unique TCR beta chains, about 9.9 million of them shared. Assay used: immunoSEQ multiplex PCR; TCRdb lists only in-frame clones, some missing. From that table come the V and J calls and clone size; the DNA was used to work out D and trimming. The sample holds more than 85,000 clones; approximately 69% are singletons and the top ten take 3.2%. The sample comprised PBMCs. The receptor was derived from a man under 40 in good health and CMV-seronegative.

This chain's CDR3 is CASSQDLGLAFTDTQYF. The CDR3 DNA follows: TGTGCCAGCAGCCAAGATCTGGGACTAGCCTTCACAGATACGCAGTATTTT. The chain uses TRBV4-2 and TRBJ2-3, with 9 bases that match TRBD2. Germline V gene sequence: CDR1 LGHNA, CDR2 YNFKEQ. The CDR3 sequence is 17 residues long. V shed 0 bases, J shed 2 bases, and the junction held 6 bases outside the gene matches.